This T cell receptor (beta chain) was observed in a study of cytomegalovirus exposure and HLA in healthy donors. Concerning this clone: Its antigen is unknown.

TCRdb keeps only in-frame clones here, not all; method: immunoSEQ multiplex PCR. The sample gives 150,000 to 180,000 clones, approximately 86% of which show up once; about a fifth is in the top ten. V lost 4 bases to trimming and J lost 7 bases, with 9 bases between them. Germline CDR1 and CDR2: SGHDT and YYEEEE. There are 12 residues in the CDR3. Whole-study results and caveats: CMV antigen specificity was confirmed in vitro for a few CMV-associated chains.

The V call is TRBV5-6, the J call TRBJ1-5, with D possibly being TRBD1 (5 bases). This clonotype originated in a young man in good health and CMV-seropositive. The sample taken for sequencing was PBMCs. CDR3 bases: TGTGCCAGCAGCCGAAGGGGACAGCCCCAGCATTTT. This encodes CASSRRGQPQHF.